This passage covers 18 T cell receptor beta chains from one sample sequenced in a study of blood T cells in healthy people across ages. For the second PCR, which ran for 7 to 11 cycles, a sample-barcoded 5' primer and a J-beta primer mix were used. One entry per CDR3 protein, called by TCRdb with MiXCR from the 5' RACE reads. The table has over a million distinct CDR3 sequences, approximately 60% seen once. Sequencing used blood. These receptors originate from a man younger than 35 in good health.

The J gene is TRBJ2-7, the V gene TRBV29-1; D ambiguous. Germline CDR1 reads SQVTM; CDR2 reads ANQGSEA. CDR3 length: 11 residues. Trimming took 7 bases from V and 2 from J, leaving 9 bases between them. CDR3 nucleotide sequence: TGCAGCGGGGGTCTAACCTACGAGCAGTACTTC. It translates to CSGGLTYEQYF.

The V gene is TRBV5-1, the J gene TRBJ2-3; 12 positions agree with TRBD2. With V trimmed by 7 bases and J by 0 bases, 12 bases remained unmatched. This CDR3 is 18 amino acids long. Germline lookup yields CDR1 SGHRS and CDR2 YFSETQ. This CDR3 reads CASSKSSGGAFSTDTQYF. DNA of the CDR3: TGCGCCAGCTCCAAATCTAGCGGGGGGGCCTTCAGCACAGATACGCAGTATTTT.

This CDR3 reads CASSAWDRVETQYF. CDR3 in DNA: TGTGCCAGCAGTGCCTGGGACAGGGTAGAGACCCAGTACTTC. This chain uses TRBV2 with TRBJ2-5; 9 positions agree with TRBD1. CDR1 is SNHLY, CDR2 FYNNEI, per germline. The CDR3 is made up of 14 amino acids. V dropped 4 bases and J dropped 4; count of bases not matched to a gene: 4.

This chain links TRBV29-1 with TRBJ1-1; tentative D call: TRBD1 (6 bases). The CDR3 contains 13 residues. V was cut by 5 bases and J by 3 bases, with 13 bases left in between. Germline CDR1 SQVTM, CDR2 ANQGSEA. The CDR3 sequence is CSVTGPFDTEAFF. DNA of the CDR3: TGCAGCGTTACAGGGCCATTTGACACTGAAGCTTTCTTT.

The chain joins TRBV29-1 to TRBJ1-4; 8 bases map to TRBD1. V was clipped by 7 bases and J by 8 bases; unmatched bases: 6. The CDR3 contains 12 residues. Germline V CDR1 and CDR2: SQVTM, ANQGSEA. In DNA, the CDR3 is TGCAGCGCTGGACAGGGTGGAGAAAAACTGTTTTTT. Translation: CSAGQGGEKLFF.

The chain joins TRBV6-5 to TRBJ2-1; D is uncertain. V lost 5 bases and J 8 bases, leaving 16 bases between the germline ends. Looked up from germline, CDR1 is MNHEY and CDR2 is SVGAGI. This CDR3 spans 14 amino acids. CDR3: CASSPDLPGDEQFF. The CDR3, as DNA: TGTGCCAGCAGTCCAGACCTCCCGGGTGATGAGCAGTTCTTC.

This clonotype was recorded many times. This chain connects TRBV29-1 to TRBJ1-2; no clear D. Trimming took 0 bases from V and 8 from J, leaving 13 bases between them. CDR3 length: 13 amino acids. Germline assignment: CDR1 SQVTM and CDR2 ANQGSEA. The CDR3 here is CSVEEALQRGYTF. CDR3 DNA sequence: TGCAGCGTTGAAGAGGCTCTACAGAGGGGCTACACCTTC. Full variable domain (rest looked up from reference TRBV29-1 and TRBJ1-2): SAVISQKPSRDICQRGTSLTIQCQVDSQVTMMFWYRQQPGQSLTLIATANQGSEATYESGFVIDKFPISRPNLTFSTLTVSNMSPEDSSIYLCSVEEALQRGYTFGSGTRLTVV.

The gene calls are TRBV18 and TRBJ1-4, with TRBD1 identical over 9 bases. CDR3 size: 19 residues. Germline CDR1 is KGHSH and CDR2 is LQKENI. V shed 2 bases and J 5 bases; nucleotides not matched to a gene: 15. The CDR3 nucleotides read TGTGCCAGCTCACCAACACCAACCGGGACAGGGTCCCTAAATGAAAAACTGTTTTTT. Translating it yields CASSPTPTGTGSLNEKLFF.

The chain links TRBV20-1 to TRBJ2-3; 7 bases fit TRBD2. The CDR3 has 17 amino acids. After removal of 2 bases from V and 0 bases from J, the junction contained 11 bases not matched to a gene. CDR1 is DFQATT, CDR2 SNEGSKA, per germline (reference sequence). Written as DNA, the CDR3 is TGCAGTGCTAGAAAGATCGGGCTAGCGGATAGCACAGATACGCAGTATTTT. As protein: CSARKIGLADSTDTQYF.

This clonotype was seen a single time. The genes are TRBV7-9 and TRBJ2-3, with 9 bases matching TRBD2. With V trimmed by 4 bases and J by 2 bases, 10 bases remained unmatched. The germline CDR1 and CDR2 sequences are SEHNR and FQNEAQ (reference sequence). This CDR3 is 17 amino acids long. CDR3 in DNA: TGTGCCAGCAGCTCGCCCCATCTAGCGGGGATCACAGATACGCAGTATTTT. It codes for CASSSPHLAGITDTQYF.

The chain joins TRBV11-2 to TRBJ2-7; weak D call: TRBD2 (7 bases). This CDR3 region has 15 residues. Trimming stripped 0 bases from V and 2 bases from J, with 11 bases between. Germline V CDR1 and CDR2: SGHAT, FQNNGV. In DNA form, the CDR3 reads TGTGCCAGCAGCTTAGAGCGGGGGCCCGCCTACGAGCAGTACTTC. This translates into CASSLERGPAYEQYF.

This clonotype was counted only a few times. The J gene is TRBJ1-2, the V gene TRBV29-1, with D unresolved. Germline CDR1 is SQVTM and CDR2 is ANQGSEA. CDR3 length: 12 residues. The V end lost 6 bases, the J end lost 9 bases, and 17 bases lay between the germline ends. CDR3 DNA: TGCAGCGTGGGTGGGGTTCCCCCGCGCTACACCTTC. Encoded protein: CSVGGVPPRYTF.

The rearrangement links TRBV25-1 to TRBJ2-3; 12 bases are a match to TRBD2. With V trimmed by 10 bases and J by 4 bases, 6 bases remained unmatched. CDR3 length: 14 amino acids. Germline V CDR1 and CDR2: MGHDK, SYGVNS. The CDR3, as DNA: TGTGCCACCATGCTAGCGGGAGGGCCAGATACGCAGTATTTT. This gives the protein CATMLAGGPDTQYF.

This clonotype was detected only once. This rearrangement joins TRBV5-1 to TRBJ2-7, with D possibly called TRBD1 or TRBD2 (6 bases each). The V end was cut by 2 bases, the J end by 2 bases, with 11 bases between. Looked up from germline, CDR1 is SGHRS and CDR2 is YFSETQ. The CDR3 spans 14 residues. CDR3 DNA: TGCGCCAGCAGCTTTCGGGGGCAGGCCTACGAGCAGTACTTC. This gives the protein CASSFRGQAYEQYF.

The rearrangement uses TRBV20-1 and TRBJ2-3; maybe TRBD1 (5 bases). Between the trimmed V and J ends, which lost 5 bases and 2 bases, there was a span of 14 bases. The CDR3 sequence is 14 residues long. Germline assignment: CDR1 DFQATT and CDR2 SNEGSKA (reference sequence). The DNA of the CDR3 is TGCAGTGCTTCACTGACAGAACCCACAGATACGCAGTATTTT. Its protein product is CSASLTEPTDTQYF.

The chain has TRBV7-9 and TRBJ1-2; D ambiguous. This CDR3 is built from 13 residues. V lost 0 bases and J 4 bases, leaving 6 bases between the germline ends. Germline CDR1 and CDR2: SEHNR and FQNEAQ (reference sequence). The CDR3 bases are TGTGCCAGCAGCTTAGCAGAGTCCTATGGCTACACCTTC. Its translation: CASSLAESYGYTF.

The CDR3 DNA follows: TGTGCCAGCAGCTCCCCGGTTTCGGGATCGGATGGCTACACCTTC. Translating it yields CASSSPVSGSDGYTF. The chain is built from TRBV7-9 and TRBJ1-2; D not certain. CDR1 and CDR2 from the germline V gene are SEHNR and FQNEAQ (reference sequence). The V gene lost 4 bases and the J gene lost 6 bases, with 18 bases spanning the gap. This CDR3 is 15 amino acids long.

This CDR3 reads CASSGGTREDNEQFF. CDR3 bases: TGTGCCAGCAGCGGAGGGACTAGAGAGGACAATGAGCAGTTCTTC. J is TRBJ2-1 and V is TRBV5-6; 8 bases align to TRBD2. Germline V gene lookup returns CDR1 SGHDT and CDR2 YYEEEE. Unmatched junction bases numbered 8, after V lost 4 bases and J lost 5 bases. This CDR3 region has 15 residues.